These 13 T cell receptor beta chains were all obtained from the same sample, sequenced in a study of cytomegalovirus exposure and HLA in healthy donors. 60 Vbeta and 13 Jbeta primers were used in PCR. Clones were read by immunoSEQ multiplex PCR, and TCRdb kept only the in-frame ones, dropping some. The table has 65,000 to 90,000 clones, about 77% seen once. The sequenced sample consisted of PBMCs. These TCRs come from a man aged 55-75 years in good health and CMV-seronegative.

This clone was counted between two and nine times. This chain connects TRBV7-9 to TRBJ1-1; the D is unclear. Germline V CDR1 and CDR2: SEHNR, FQNEAQ (reference sequence). The CDR3 covers 14 residues. The V and J ends lost 5 bases and 0 bases respectively, with 10 bases between them. CDR3 loop: CASSPPPMNTEAFF. In DNA, the CDR3 is TGTGCCAGCAGCCCCCCTCCTATGAACACTGAAGCTTTCTTT.

V gene TRBV18 combines with J gene TRBJ2-7, with 7 bases that match TRBD1. The CDR3 sequence is 15 residues long. The V gene's germline CDR1 is KGHSH and CDR2 LQKENI. V was pared by 1 base and J by 4 bases, with 7 bases of the junction left unmatched. The CDR3 region is CASSPRQGSWYEQYF. The DNA for the CDR3 is TGTGCCAGCTCACCACGACAGGGTTCGTGGTACGAGCAGTACTTC.

This clone has only a few counts. Written as DNA, the CDR3 is TGTGCCAGTAGTATCGGACAGGGTTATGGCTACACCTTC. Translation gives CASSIGQGYGYTF. The chain couples TRBV19 to TRBJ1-2; 8 bases are shared with TRBD1. The junction had 2 bases not matched to a gene; V was cut back by 3 bases and J by 5 bases. The germline CDR1 and CDR2 sequences are LNHDA and SQIVND (reference sequence). The CDR3 runs to 13 residues.

The genes are TRBV7-6 and TRBJ2-1, with TRBD2 as a possible D gene (6 bases). The germline gives CDR1 SGHVS, CDR2 FNYEAQ. V lost 5 bases, J lost 4 bases, and 12 bases lay in between. CDR3 length equals 14 residues. Here the CDR3 reads CASSPLAGYNEQFF. In DNA, the CDR3 is TGTGCCAGCAGCCCCCTGGCGGGGTACAATGAGCAGTTCTTC.

On this clone: The junction shows a germline mismatch at one end, possibly a read error. The chain uses TRBV7-9 and TRBJ2-1, with 7 bases aligning to TRBD1. The CDR3 sequence is 14 residues long. The germline gives CDR1 SEHNR, CDR2 FQNEAQ (reference sequence). CDR3 sequence reads: CSSSSGTDYNEQFF. As DNA, the CDR3 is TGTTCCAGCAGCTCGGGGACAGACTACAATGAGCAGTTCTTC.

The chain couples TRBV19 to TRBJ1-2, with D tentatively TRBD1 (6 bases). The CDR3 has 15 amino acids. The germline gives CDR1 LNHDA, CDR2 SQIVND (reference sequence). Trimming removed 7 bases from V and 5 bases from J, with 20 bases in between. In DNA form, the CDR3 reads TGTGCCAGTATCCCAACAGGGAATCTCCGGTATGGCTACACCTTC. Translation: CASIPTGNLRYGYTF.

This chain joins TRBV13 and TRBJ2-3; 8 nucleotides match TRBD2. Per the germline V gene, CDR1 is PRHDT and CDR2 is FYEKMQ (reference sequence). V lost 3 bases to trimming and J lost 2 bases; unmatched junction nucleotides: 4. The CDR3 spans 15 residues. The CDR3 is CASSFSGDYTDTQYF. The CDR3 nucleotides are TGTGCCAGCAGCTTTAGCGGGGACTACACAGATACGCAGTATTTT.

The chain recombines TRBV19 with TRBJ1-1, with D unresolved. CDR3 size: 13 residues. V was clipped by 4 bases and J by 0 bases, with 6 bases between them. Per germline, CDR1 LNHDA and CDR2 SQIVND (reference sequence). In DNA, the CDR3 is TGTGCCAGTAGTACCCAGATGAACACTGAAGCTTTCTTT. It yields the protein CASSTQMNTEAFF. Supplemented by reference TRBV19 and TRBJ1-1, the full variable domain reads DGGITQSPKYLFRKEGQNVTLSCEQNLNHDAMYWYRQDPGQGLRLIYYSQIVNDFQKGDIAEGYSVSREKKESFPLTVTSAQKNPTAFYLCASSTQMNTEAFFGQGTRLTVV.

This clone was picked up a small number of times. Different DNA sequences within this sample yield the same CDR3. The chain is built from TRBV25-1 and TRBJ1-2, with D maybe TRBD1 (6 bases). This CDR3 contains 11 residues. Looked up from germline, CDR1 is MGHDK and CDR2 is SYGVNS. With 8 bases removed from V and 6 bases from J, the gap between germline ends came to 10 bases. This CDR3 reads CASGTGHGYTF. CDR3 DNA sequence: TGTGCCAGCGGCACAGGGCATGGCTACACCTTC.

The chain couples TRBV5-1 to TRBJ1-2; 8 bases agree with TRBD1. This CDR3 has 13 amino acids. From germline, CDR1 is SGHRS and CDR2 YFSETQ. Germline trimming cut 4 bases from V and 3 bases from J; bases unmatched to any gene: 2. The CDR3 DNA is TGCGCCAGCAGCCCGGACAGGGACTATGGCTACACCTTC. This translates into CASSPDRDYGYTF. Supplemented by reference TRBV5-1 and TRBJ1-2, the full variable domain reads KAGVTQTPRYLIKTRGQQVTLSCSPISGHRSVSWYQQTPGQGLQFLFEYFSETQRNKGNFPGRFSGRQFSNSRSEMNVSTLELGDSALYLCASSPDRDYGYTFGSGTRLTVV.

The J gene is TRBJ2-5, the V gene TRBV30, with TRBD2 matching 12 bases. Germline lookup yields CDR1 GTSNPN and CDR2 SVGIG (reference sequence). V dropped 2 bases and J dropped 11; count of bases not matched to a gene: 12. The CDR3 is made up of 15 amino acids. CDR3 nucleotides: TGTGCCTGGAGTCCCCCCGGGACTAGCGGGCCGCGTCAGTACTTC. Translated: CAWSPPGTSGPRQYF. The full variable domain, rest sourced from reference TRBV30 and TRBJ2-5, is SQTIHQWPATLVQPVGSPLSLECTVEGTSNPNLYWYRQAAGRGLQLLFYSVGIGQISSEVPQNLSASRPQDRQFILSSKKLLLSDSGFYLCAWSPPGTSGPRQYFGPGTRLLVL.

J is TRBJ2-7 and V is TRBV6-5, with a tentative D call TRBD1 (5 bases). This CDR3 region has 16 residues. CDR1 is MNHEY, CDR2 SVGAGI, per germline. Trimming took 0 bases from V and 0 from J, leaving 12 bases between them. Here the CDR3 DNA reads TGTGCCAGCAGTTACTCCCCAGGGTTTGACTCCTACGAGCAGTACTTC. Translating gives CASSYSPGFDSYEQYF.

The chain is built from TRBV5-1 and TRBJ2-3; maybe TRBD2 (6 bases). V lost 0 bases and J 0 bases, leaving 11 bases between the germline ends. Looked up from germline, CDR1 is SGHRS and CDR2 is YFSETQ. The CDR3 loop spans 16 amino acids. CDR3 in amino acids: CASSLDRAGSTDTQYF. The CDR3 bases are TGCGCCAGCAGCTTGGACCGGGCGGGGAGCACAGATACGCAGTATTTT.